These 6 T cell receptor beta chains came from one sample sequenced in a study of blood T cells in healthy people across ages. A second PCR, run for 7 to 11 cycles, used a sample-barcoded 5' primer plus a J-beta primer mix. TCRdb redid the calling of the 5' RACE reads with MiXCR, one entry per CDR3 protein. Of about 1.5 million distinct CDR3 sequences in the sample, about 43% are singletons; the top ten hold roughly 8.2%. Sequencing was carried out using blood. The source of these receptors is a woman aged 18 to 35 in good health.

The sample holds a few counts of this clonotype. The chain combines TRBV6-5 with TRBJ1-6; TRBD1 agrees at 8 bases. Looked up from germline, CDR1 is MNHEY and CDR2 is SVGAGI. This CDR3 is 14 amino acids long. Unmatched junction bases numbered 7, after V lost 6 bases and J lost 9 bases. CDR3 residues: CASRWTGQTSPLHF. CDR3 coding DNA: TGTGCCAGCAGATGGACAGGGCAAACTTCACCCCTCCACTTT.

This clonotype occurred many times. The chain carries TRBV21-1 and TRBJ2-7; the D call in the table, TRBD1, was not verified against the DNA. TRBV21-1 is designated a pseudogene. This CDR3 is built from 12 residues. Written as DNA, the CDR3 is TGTGCCAGCAGCAATAGGGGCTACGAGCAGTACTTC. Protein product: CASSNRGYEQYF.

This clonotype showed up many times. The chain recombines TRBV6-5 with TRBJ1-2, with D possibly being TRBD1 (5 bases). V was clipped by 2 bases and J by 5 bases, with 6 bases between them. This CDR3 comprises 12 residues. Germline V lookup: CDR1 MNHEY, CDR2 SVGAGI. CDR3 in amino acids: CASSYKGYGYTF. The CDR3 bases are TGTGCCAGCAGTTACAAGGGGTATGGCTACACCTTC.

The sample holds a few counts of this clonotype. This chain joins TRBV4-1 and TRBJ2-3; TRBD2 matches at 9 bases. Germline V lookup: CDR1 MGHRA, CDR2 YSYEKL. V shed 1 base, J shed 0 bases, and the junction held 8 bases outside the gene matches. This CDR3 has 18 amino acids. The CDR3 sequence is CASSQAVSGGLSTDTQYF. The CDR3 region has the DNA TGCGCCAGCAGCCAAGCGGTTAGCGGGGGCCTTAGCACAGATACGCAGTATTTT.

V and J are TRBV7-2 and TRBJ1-2; a weak D match, TRBD1 (5 bases). There are 15 residues in the CDR3. Germline CDR1 is SGHTA and CDR2 is FQGNSA. The ends were cut back, 4 bases at V and 5 bases at J, with 17 bases in the middle. The CDR3 reads CASSSEIRDGYGYTF. DNA of the CDR3: TGTGCCAGCAGCTCCGAGATCCGGGACGGTTATGGCTACACCTTC.

This chain links TRBV25-1 with TRBJ2-1, with TRBD2 matching over 12 bases. The CDR3 covers 18 residues. In germline, CDR1 is MGHDK, CDR2 SYGVNS. V lost 1 base, J lost 6 bases, and 10 bases stayed unmatched. Here the CDR3 DNA reads TGTGCCAGCAGTGAATTGGGACTAGCGGGCGGGAGGGGCAATGAGCAGTTCTTC. This sequence encodes CASSELGLAGGRGNEQFF.